This TCR beta chain emerged from a study of CD8 T cells in Susac syndrome. Sequencing of TCR beta covered CD8+ and CD4+ T cells obtained from blood. The multiple sclerosis control cohort comprised treatment-naive individuals presenting with stable or active relapsing-remitting disease. Study results and limitations: The study recognized that the number of individuals in its TCR sequencing and HLA analysis was relatively small.

A word on this clonotype: The target antigen is unknown.

An input of about 0.5 to 1 ug of RNA was subjected to reverse transcription using random hexamers. An immunoSEQ multiplex PCR generated amplified TCR beta CDR3 products spanning 54 Vbeta and 13 Jbeta. TCRdb analysed the immunoSEQ multiplex PCR reads with MiXCR anew, one entry per CDR3 protein. The table includes around 300,000 distinct CDR3 sequences, 85% detected once. Germline V gene data show CDR1 as PRHDT and CDR2 as FYEKMQ (reference sequence). The CDR3 covers 15 residues. The ends were cut back, 5 bases at V and 5 bases at J, with 16 bases in the middle. The chain links TRBV13 to TRBJ2-1; D gene unclear. The TCR sequence derives from a human donor with multiple sclerosis. Sequenced material: CD8+ T cells from PBMCs. CDR3: CASSTPELPNNEQFF. The CDR3 DNA reads TGTGCCAGCAGCACCCCGGAACTCCCGAACAATGAGCAGTTCTTC. Full variable domain (outside the CDR3, taken from reference TRBV13 and TRBJ2-1): AAGVIQSPRHLIKEKRETATLKCYPIPRHDTVYWYQQGPGQDPQFLISFYEKMQSDKGSIPDRFSAQQFSDYHSELNMSSLELGDSALYFCASSTPELPNNEQFFGPGTRLTVL.